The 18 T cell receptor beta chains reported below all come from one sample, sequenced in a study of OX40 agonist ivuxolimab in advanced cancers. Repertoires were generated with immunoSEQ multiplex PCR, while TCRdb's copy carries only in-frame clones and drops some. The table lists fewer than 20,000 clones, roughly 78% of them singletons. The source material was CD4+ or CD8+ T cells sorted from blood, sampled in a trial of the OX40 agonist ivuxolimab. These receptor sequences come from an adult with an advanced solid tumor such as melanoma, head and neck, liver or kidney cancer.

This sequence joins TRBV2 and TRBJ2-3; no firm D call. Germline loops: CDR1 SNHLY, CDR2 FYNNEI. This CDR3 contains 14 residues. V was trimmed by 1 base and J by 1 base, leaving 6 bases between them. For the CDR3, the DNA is TGTGCCAGCAGTGAAGAGGTACGCACAGATACGCAGTATTTT. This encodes CASSEEVRTDTQYF.

For the CDR3, the DNA is TGTGCCAGCAGCTTAGACGACTACCCGGCACAAGAGACCCAGTACTTC. Residues: CASSLDDYPAQETQYF. The chain is built from TRBV11-2 and TRBJ2-5; possibly TRBD2 for D (5 bases). This CDR3 region has 16 residues. The V end was cut by 0 bases, the J end by 2 bases, with 13 bases between. The germline V gene has CDR1 SGHAT and CDR2 FQNNGV.

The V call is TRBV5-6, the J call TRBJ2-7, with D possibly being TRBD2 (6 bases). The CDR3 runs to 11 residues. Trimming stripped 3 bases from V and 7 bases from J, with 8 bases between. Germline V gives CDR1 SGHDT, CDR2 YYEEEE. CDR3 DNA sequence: TGTGCCAGCAGCTCCGGGGGAGAGCAGTACTTC. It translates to CASSSGGEQYF.

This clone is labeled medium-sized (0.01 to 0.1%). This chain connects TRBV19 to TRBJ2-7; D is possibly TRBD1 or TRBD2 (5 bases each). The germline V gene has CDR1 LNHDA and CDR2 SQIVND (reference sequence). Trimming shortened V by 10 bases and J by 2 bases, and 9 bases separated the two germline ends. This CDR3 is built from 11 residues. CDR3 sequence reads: CATLGPYEQYF. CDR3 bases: TGTGCCACCCTGGGACCCTACGAGCAGTACTTC.

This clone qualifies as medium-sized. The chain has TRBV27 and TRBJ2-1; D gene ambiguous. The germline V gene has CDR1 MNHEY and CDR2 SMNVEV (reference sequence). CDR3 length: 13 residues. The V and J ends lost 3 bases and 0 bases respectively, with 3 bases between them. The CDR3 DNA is TGTGCCAGCAGTTTTAACTCCTACAATGAGCAGTTCTTC. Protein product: CASSFNSYNEQFF.

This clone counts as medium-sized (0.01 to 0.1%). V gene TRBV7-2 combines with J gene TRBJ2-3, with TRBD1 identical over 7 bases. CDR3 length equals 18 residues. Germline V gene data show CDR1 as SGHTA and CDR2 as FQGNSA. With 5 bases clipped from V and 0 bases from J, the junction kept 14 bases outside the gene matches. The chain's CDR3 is CASSETPRQGTSTDTQYF. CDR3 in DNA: TGTGCCAGCAGCGAAACCCCCCGACAGGGAACTAGCACAGATACGCAGTATTTT. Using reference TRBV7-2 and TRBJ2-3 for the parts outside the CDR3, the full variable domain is GAGVSQSPSNKVTEKGKDVELRCDPISGHTALYWYRQSLGQGLEFLIYFQGNSAPDKSGLPSDRFSAERTGGSVSTLTIQRTQQEDSAVYLCASSETPRQGTSTDTQYFGPGTRLTVL.

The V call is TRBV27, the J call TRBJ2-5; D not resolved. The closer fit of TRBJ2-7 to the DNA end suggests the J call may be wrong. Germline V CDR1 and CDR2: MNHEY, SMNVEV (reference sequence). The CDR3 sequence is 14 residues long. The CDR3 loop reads CASSLLRSSYEQYF. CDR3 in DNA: TGTGCCAGCAGTCTCCTTAGGAGCTCCTACGAGCAGTACTTC.

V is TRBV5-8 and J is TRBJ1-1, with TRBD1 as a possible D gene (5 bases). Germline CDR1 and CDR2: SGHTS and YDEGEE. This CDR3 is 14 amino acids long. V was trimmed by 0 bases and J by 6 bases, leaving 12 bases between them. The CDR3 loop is CASSLETGRPEAFF. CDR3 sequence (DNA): TGTGCCAGCAGCTTGGAGACGGGGCGGCCTGAAGCTTTCTTT.

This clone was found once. CDR3 DNA sequence: TGTGCCATCAGTGCAGGGCTCGATCAGCCCCAGCATTTT. Amino acid sequence: CAISAGLDQPQHF. The chain couples TRBV10-3 to TRBJ1-5; D is perhaps TRBD1 (5 bases). The CDR3 length is 13 residues. V lost 4 bases, J lost 5 bases, and 9 bases lay in between. Germline-derived CDR1 and CDR2 are ENHRY and SYGVKD.

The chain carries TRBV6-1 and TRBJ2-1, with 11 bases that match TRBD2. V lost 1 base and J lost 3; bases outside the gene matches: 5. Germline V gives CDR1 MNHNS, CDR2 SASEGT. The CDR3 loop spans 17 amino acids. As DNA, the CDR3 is TGTGCCAGCAGTGAAGTAGCGGGGGGGCCAAACTACAATGAGCAGTTCTTC. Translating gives CASSEVAGGPNYNEQFF.

In DNA, the CDR3 is TGTGCCAGCAGTTTAGATACTAGATTGGATACGCAGTATTTT. Amino acids: CASSLDTRLDTQYF. The chain carries TRBV27 and TRBJ2-3; possibly TRBD2 for D (5 bases). Trimming cost V 2 bases and J 6 bases, with 12 bases left between them. The CDR3 sequence is 14 residues long. Germline-derived CDR1 and CDR2 are MNHEY and SMNVEV (reference sequence).

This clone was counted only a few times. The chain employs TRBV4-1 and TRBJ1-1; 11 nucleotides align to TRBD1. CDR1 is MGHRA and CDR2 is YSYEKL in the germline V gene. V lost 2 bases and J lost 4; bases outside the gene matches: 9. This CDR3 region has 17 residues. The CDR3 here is CASSQRDRGKSSTEAFF. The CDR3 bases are TGCGCCAGCAGCCAACGGGACAGGGGGAAGTCGAGCACTGAAGCTTTCTTT.

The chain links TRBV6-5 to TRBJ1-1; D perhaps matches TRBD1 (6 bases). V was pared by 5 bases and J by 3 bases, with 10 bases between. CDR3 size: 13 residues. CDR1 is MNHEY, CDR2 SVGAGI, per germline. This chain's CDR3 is CASSQQGYTEAFF. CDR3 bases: TGTGCCAGCAGTCAACAGGGATACACTGAAGCTTTCTTT.

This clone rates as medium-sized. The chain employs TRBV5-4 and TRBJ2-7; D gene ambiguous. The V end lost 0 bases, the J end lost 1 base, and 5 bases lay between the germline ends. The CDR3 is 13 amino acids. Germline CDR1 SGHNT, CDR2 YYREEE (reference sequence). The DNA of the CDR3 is TGTGCCAGCAGCTTGGCTAGATCCTACGAGCAGTACTTC. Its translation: CASSLARSYEQYF.

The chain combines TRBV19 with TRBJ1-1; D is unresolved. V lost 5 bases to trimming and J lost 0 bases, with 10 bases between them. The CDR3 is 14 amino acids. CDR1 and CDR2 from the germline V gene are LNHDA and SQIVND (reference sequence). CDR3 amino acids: CASSDRGVNTEAFF. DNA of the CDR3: TGTGCCAGTAGTGATCGTGGGGTGAACACTGAAGCTTTCTTT.

This chain's CDR3 is CASRQTGGFGEQFF. DNA for the CDR3: TGTGCCAGCAGGCAGACAGGGGGCTTTGGTGAGCAGTTCTTC. The rearrangement links TRBV7-9 to TRBJ2-1; 10 bases fit TRBD1. The CDR3 sequence is 14 residues long. The germline CDR1 and CDR2 sequences are SEHNR and FQNEAQ (reference sequence). J was trimmed by 9 bases and V by 6 bases; bases with no gene match: 8. Full variable domain (outside the CDR3, taken from reference TRBV7-9 and TRBJ2-1): DTGVSQNPRHKITKRGQNVTFRCDPISEHNRLYWYRQTLGQGPEFLTYFQNEAQLEKSRLLSDRFSAERPKGSFSTLEIQRTEQGDSAMYLCASRQTGGFGEQFFGPGTRLTVL.

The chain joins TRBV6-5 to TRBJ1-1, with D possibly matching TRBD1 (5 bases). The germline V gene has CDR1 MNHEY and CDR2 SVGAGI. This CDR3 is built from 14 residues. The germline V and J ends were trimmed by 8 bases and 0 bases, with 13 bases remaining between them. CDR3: CASALGHMNTEAFF. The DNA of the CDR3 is TGTGCCAGCGCGCTCGGACACATGAACACTGAAGCTTTCTTT.

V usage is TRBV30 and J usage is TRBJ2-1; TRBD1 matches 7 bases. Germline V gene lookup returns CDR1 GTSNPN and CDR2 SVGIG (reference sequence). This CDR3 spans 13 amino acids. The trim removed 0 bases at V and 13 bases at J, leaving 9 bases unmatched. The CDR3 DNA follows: TGTGCCTGGAGTGTATCGAGAGGGGGCGGCCAGTTCTTC. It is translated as CAWSVSRGGGQFF.